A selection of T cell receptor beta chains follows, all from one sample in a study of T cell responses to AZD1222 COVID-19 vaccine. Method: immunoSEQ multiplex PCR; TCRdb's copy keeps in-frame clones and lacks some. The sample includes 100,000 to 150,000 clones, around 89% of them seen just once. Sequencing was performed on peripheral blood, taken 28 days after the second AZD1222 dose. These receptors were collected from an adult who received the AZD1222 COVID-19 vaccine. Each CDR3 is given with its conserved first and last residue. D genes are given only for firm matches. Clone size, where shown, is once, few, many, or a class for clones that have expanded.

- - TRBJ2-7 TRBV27 TGTGCCAGCATCGGGTGGACAAACTCCTACGAGCAGTACTTC CASIGWTNSYEQYF
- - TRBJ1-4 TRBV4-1 TGCGCCAGCTCCCCCGCTGGCGAAAAACTGTTTTTT CASSPAGEKLFF
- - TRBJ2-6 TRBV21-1 TGTGCCAGCAGCGTGACTAGCGGGAGGTTTGTGCCTGGGGCCAACGTCCTGACTTTC CASSVTSGRFVPGANVLTF
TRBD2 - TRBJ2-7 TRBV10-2 TGCGCCAGCATGGGGATCACTAGCGGAAGCTACGAGCAGTACTTC CASMGITSGSYEQYF
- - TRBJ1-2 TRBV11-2 TGTGCCAGCAGCTTAGAATTCCGAAGGGGCTACACCTTC CASSLEFRRGYTF
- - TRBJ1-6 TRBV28 TGTGCCAGCACGTTGGGGGCAAATTCACCCCTCCACTTT CASTLGANSPLHF
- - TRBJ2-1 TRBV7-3 TGTGCCAGCAGCTCTTTAGCGGATACCTACAATGAGCAGTTCTTC CASSSLADTYNEQFF
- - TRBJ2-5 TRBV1 TGCACCAGCAGCCAAGTGGGTGGTAGGGGGCAAGAGACCCAGTACTTC CTSSQVGGRGQETQYF
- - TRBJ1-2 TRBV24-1 TGTGCCACCAGTGATGGTGGTACTGGCTACACCTTC CATSDGGTGYTF
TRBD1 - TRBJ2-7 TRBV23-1 TGCGCCAGCAGTCAATTTTTAGAGGACAGGGGGCAAAAAATCTCCTACGAGCAGTACTTC CASSQFLEDRGQKISYEQYF
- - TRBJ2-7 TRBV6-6 TGTGCCAGCAGGCAATACCAAGAGGGCTCCTACGAGCAGTACTTC CASRQYQEGSYEQYF
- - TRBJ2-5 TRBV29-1 TGCAGCGTGGGGGGACCAGAAGAGACCCAGTACTTC CSVGGPEETQYF
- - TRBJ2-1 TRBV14 TGTGCCAGCAGCGCGGGACAGTCTAATCGTCGTCAGTTCTTC CASSAGQSNRRQFF
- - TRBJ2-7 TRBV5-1 TGCGCCAGCAGCACCGGACAGGGAGGGCCCTACGAGCAGTACTTC CASSTGQGGPYEQYF
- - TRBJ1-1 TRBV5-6 TGTGCCAGCAGCTTGATTAAAGGGTTTCCAGCTTTCTTT CASSLIKGFPAFF
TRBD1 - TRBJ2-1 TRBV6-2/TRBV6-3 TGTGCCAGCAGTTTCTCGGGACAGGGGTTGTTCTTC CASSFSGQGLFF
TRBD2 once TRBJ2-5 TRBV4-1 TGCGCCAGCAGCCTTTCGGGGGGGACCCAAGAGACCCAGTACTTC CASSLSGGTQETQYF
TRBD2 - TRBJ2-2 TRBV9 TGTGCCAGCAGCGCCCCAGGCCTAGCGGGAGGTACGAACACCGGGGAGCTGTTTTTT CASSAPGLAGGTNTGELFF
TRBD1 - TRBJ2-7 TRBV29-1 TGCAGCGTTGGGACAGGGGATGTCGAGCAGTACTTC CSVGTGDVEQYF
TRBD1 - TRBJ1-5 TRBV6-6 TGTGCCAGCAGTCCCCCAGGGGGCCATCAGCCCCAGCATTTT CASSPPGGHQPQHF
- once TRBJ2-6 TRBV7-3 TGTGCCAGCAGCCGTTCTGGGGCCAACGTCCTGACTTTC CASSRSGANVLTF
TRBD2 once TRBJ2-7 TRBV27 TGTGCCAGCATTCCAACGAAAACTAGCGGGAGGGGTTACGAGCAGTACTTC CASIPTKTSGRGYEQYF
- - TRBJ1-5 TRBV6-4 TGTGCCAGCAGTGCACAGCAAGGCTATCAGCCCCAGCATTTT CASSAQQGYQPQHF
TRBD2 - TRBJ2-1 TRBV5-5 TGTGCCAGCAGTCTAACCCGTAGGACTAGCGCCCACAATGAGCAGTTCTTC CASSLTRRTSAHNEQFF
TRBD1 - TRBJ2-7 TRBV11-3 TGTGCCAGCAGCTCTAGACGGGACAGCCCCTACGAGCAGTACTTC CASSSRRDSPYEQYF
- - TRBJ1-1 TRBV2 TGTGCCAGCAACCAACAGGGTACTGGTGAAGCTTTCTTT CASNQQGTGEAFF
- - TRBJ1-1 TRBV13 TGTGCCAGCAGCTTAGGCCCGAGGCCCCAAGCTTTCTTT CASSLGPRPQAFF
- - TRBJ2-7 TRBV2 TGTGCCAGCAGTGAACTTTTCAGCGGAGGGGGGTACGAGCAGTACTTC CASSELFSGGGYEQYF
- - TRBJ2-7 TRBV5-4 TGTGCCTGTGGGTGGGACTACGAGCAGTACTTC CACGWDYEQYF
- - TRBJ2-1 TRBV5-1 TGCGCCAGCAGCTCCTGGCAAAGTAGCGTGGCTGTCTCCTACAATGAGCAGTTCTTC CASSSWQSSVAVSYNEQFF